This T cell receptor (beta chain) stems from a study of blood T cell repertoires in COVID-19. Some clones are missing from TCRdb's copy, which holds only in-frame ones; the method was immunoSEQ multiplex PCR. The data show about 130,000 clones, over 75% seen once. This CDR3 has 19 amino acids. The ends lost 1 base at V and 5 bases at J; junction bases unmatched: 17. Looked up from germline, CDR1 is LNHNV and CDR2 is YYDKDF (reference sequence). The receptor was isolated from a man older than 75 with active or convalescent COVID-19. Sequences were obtained from peripheral blood. The rearrangement uses TRBV15 and TRBJ2-5; 9 bases map to TRBD2. CDR3 sequence (DNA): TGTGCCACCAGCAGAGCCCGTTGGGCGGGAGGGGCCCGGGGGGAGACCCAGTACTTC. Translated: CATSRARWAGGARGETQYF.